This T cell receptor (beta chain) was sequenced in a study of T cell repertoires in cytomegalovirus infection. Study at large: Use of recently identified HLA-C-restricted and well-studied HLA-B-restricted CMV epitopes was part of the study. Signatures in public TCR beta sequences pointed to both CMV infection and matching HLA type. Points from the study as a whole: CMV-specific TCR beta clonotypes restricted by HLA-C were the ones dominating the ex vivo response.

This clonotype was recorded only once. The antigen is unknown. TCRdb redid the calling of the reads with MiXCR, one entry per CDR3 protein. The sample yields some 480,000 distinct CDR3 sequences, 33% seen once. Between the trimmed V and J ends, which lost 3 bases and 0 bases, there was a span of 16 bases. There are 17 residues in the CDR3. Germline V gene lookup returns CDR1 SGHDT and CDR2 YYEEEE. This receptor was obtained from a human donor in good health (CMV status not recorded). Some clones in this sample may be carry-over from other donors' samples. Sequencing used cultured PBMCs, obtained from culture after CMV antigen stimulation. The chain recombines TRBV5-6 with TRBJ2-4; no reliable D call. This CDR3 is CASSSAVPELAKNIQYF. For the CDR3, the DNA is TGTGCCAGCAGCTCAGCAGTCCCGGAATTAGCCAAAAACATTCAGTACTTC.